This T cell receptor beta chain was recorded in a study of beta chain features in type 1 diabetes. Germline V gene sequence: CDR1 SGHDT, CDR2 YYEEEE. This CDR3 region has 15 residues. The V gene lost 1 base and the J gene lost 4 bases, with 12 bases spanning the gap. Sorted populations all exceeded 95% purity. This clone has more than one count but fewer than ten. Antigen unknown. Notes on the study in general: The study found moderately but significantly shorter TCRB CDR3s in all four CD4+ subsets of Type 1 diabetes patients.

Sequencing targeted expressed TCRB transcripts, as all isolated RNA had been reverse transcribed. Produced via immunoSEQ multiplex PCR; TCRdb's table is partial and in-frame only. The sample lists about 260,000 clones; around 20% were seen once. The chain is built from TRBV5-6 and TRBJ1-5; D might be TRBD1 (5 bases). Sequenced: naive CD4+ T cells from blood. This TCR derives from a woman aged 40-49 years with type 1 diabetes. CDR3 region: CASSLRGVGNQPQHF. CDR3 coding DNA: TGTGCCAGCAGCTTGCGGGGGGTAGGAAATCAGCCCCAGCATTTT.